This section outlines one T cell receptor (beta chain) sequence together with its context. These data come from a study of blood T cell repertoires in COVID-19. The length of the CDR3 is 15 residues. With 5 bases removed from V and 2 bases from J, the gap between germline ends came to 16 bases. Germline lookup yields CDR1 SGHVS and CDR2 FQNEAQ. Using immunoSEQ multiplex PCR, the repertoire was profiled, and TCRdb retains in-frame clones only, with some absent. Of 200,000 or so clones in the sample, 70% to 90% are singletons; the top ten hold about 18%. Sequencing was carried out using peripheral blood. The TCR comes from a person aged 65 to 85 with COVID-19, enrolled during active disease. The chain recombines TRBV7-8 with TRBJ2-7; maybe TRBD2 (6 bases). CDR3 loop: CASSPLSGMTYEQYF. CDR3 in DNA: TGTGCCAGCAGCCCTCTTAGCGGAATGACCTACGAGCAGTACTTC.